A selection of T cell receptor beta chains follows, all from one sample in a study of identical twins. TCRdb reprocessed the 5' RACE reads via MiXCR and lists one record per CDR3 protein. The sample has some 1,700,000 distinct CDR3 sequences, less than 35% seen once; the top ten hold around 0.3%. Source material: cord blood. These TCRs come from a newborn girl in good health. The CDR3 runs from the conserved cysteine through the conserved F or W. The order of the fields is V gene, CDR3 length, D gene, clone size, J gene, CDR3 protein, CDR3 DNA. D genes are given only for firm matches. Clone size appears in some rows only: once, few, many, or a class for an expanded clone.

v_call: TRBV7-9
cdr3_length: 15
d_call: .
clone_size: .
j_call: TRBJ1-1
cdr3_aa: CASSHVPDPDTEAFF
cdr3_nt: TGTGCCAGCAGCCACGTGCCCGACCCGGACACTGAAGCTTTCTTT

v_call: TRBV5-1
cdr3_length: 17
d_call: TRBD1
clone_size: .
j_call: TRBJ2-7
cdr3_aa: CASSTRSTGEKYYEQYF
cdr3_nt: TGCGCCAGCAGCACCCGCTCGACAGGGGAAAAATACTACGAGCAGTACTTC

v_call: TRBV3-1
cdr3_length: 16
d_call: .
clone_size: .
j_call: TRBJ2-1
cdr3_aa: CASSSPGGYSDNEQFF
cdr3_nt: TGTGCCAGCAGCTCCCCCGGAGGTTATTCGGACAATGAGCAGTTCTTC

v_call: TRBV14
cdr3_length: 14
d_call: .
clone_size: .
j_call: TRBJ2-3
cdr3_aa: CASSQQGRSHTQYF
cdr3_nt: TGTGCCAGCAGCCAACAAGGGAGATCACATACGCAGTATTTT

v_call: TRBV20-1
cdr3_length: 14
d_call: .
clone_size: .
j_call: TRBJ2-7
cdr3_aa: CSARMAAGAYEQYF
cdr3_nt: TGCAGTGCTAGGATGGCGGCAGGGGCCTACGAGCAGTACTTC

v_call: TRBV5-1
cdr3_length: 14
d_call: .
clone_size: few
j_call: TRBJ2-7
cdr3_aa: CASSLDASSYEQYF
cdr3_nt: TGCGCCAGCAGCTTGGACGCGAGCTCCTACGAGCAGTACTTC

v_call: TRBV29-1
cdr3_length: 14
d_call: TRBD1
clone_size: few
j_call: TRBJ2-3
cdr3_aa: CSVGGQSRTDTQYF
cdr3_nt: TGCAGCGTTGGGGGACAGAGCCGCACAGATACGCAGTATTTT

v_call: TRBV5-5
cdr3_length: 17
d_call: .
clone_size: once
j_call: TRBJ2-1
cdr3_aa: CASSRFSEAGDRETQFF
cdr3_nt: TGTGCCAGCAGCCGTTTCTCTGAAGCGGGAGACAGGGAGACCCAGTTCTTC

v_call: TRBV21-1
cdr3_length: 13
d_call: .
clone_size: .
j_call: TRBJ2-1
cdr3_aa: CASSKKQDNEQFF
cdr3_nt: TGTGCCAGCAGCAAAAAACAGGACAATGAGCAGTTCTTC

v_call: TRBV3-1
cdr3_length: 19
d_call: TRBD2
clone_size: .
j_call: TRBJ2-5
cdr3_aa: CASSQDIGLAGGVQETQYF
cdr3_nt: TGTGCCAGCAGCCAAGATATAGGACTAGCGGGAGGCGTACAAGAGACCCAGTACTTC

v_call: TRBV4-2
cdr3_length: 16
d_call: .
clone_size: few
j_call: TRBJ2-2
cdr3_aa: CASSLRGAPNTGELFF
cdr3_nt: TGTGCCAGCAGCCTTCGGGGGGCGCCGAACACCGGGGAGCTGTTTTTT

v_call: TRBV29-1
cdr3_length: 10
d_call: TRBD2
clone_size: .
j_call: TRBJ2-1
cdr3_aa: CSVTSDEQFF
cdr3_nt: TGCAGCGTGACTAGCGATGAGCAGTTCTTC

v_call: TRBV28
cdr3_length: 14
d_call: .
clone_size: few
j_call: TRBJ2-7
cdr3_aa: CASSSREFGYEQYF
cdr3_nt: TGTGCCAGCAGTTCCAGGGAGTTTGGCTACGAGCAGTACTTC

v_call: TRBV9
cdr3_length: 15
d_call: .
clone_size: .
j_call: TRBJ2-1
cdr3_aa: CASSVDSGPYNEQFF
cdr3_nt: TGTGCCAGCAGCGTGGATAGCGGCCCCTACAATGAGCAGTTCTTC

v_call: TRBV7-9
cdr3_length: 15
d_call: TRBD2
clone_size: .
j_call: TRBJ2-1
cdr3_aa: CASSPWTSVYNEQFF
cdr3_nt: TGTGCCAGCAGCCCTTGGACTAGCGTCTACAATGAGCAGTTCTTC

v_call: TRBV4-1
cdr3_length: 15
d_call: .
clone_size: few
j_call: TRBJ2-1
cdr3_aa: CASSQRGDSYNEQFF
cdr3_nt: TGCGCCAGCAGCCAAAGAGGGGATTCATACAATGAGCAGTTCTTC

v_call: TRBV2
cdr3_length: 12
d_call: .
clone_size: .
j_call: TRBJ2-7
cdr3_aa: CAVRKIRLEQYF
cdr3_nt: TGTGCCGTCCGGAAGATCCGGCTCGAGCAGTACTTC

v_call: TRBV5-8
cdr3_length: 15
d_call: TRBD2
clone_size: .
j_call: TRBJ2-1
cdr3_aa: CASSLVREGVDEQFF
cdr3_nt: TGTGCCAGCAGCTTGGTCAGGGAGGGAGTTGATGAGCAGTTCTTC

v_call: TRBV20-1
cdr3_length: 12
d_call: .
clone_size: .
j_call: TRBJ2-7
cdr3_aa: CSATSANNEQYF
cdr3_nt: TGCAGTGCTACCAGCGCGAACAATGAGCAGTACTTC

v_call: TRBV4-1
cdr3_length: 17
d_call: .
clone_size: few
j_call: TRBJ1-6
cdr3_aa: CASSQETASSYNSPLHF
cdr3_nt: TGCGCCAGCAGCCAAGAAACAGCGAGCTCCTATAATTCACCCCTCCACTTT

v_call: TRBV27
cdr3_length: 14
d_call: .
clone_size: .
j_call: TRBJ1-5
cdr3_aa: CASSFLGFNQPQHF
cdr3_nt: TGTGCCAGCAGTTTTTTGGGTTTCAATCAGCCCCAGCATTTT

v_call: TRBV29-1
cdr3_length: 14
d_call: .
clone_size: many
j_call: TRBJ2-3
cdr3_aa: CSVDPRYSTDTQYF
cdr3_nt: TGCAGCGTTGATCCGCGGTATAGCACAGATACGCAGTATTTT

v_call: TRBV20-1
cdr3_length: 15
d_call: .
clone_size: .
j_call: TRBJ1-6
cdr3_aa: CSARPERSYNSPLHF
cdr3_nt: TGCAGTGCTAGACCGGAGAGATCCTATAATTCACCCCTCCACTTT

v_call: TRBV12-3/TRBV12-4
cdr3_length: 15
d_call: TRBD2
clone_size: few
j_call: TRBJ2-2
cdr3_aa: CASSLAPRGNGELFF
cdr3_nt: TGTGCCAGCAGTTTAGCGCCGCGGGGGAACGGGGAGCTGTTTTTT

v_call: TRBV10-3
cdr3_length: 13
d_call: .
clone_size: .
j_call: TRBJ2-3
cdr3_aa: CASRGTHTDTQYF
cdr3_nt: TGTGCCTCTAGGGGGACCCACACAGATACGCAGTATTTT

v_call: TRBV7-9
cdr3_length: 15
d_call: TRBD1
clone_size: .
j_call: TRBJ1-2
cdr3_aa: CASSLEPGTGVGYTF
cdr3_nt: TGTGCCAGCAGCTTAGAACCCGGGACAGGGGTTGGCTACACCTTC

v_call: TRBV29-1
cdr3_length: 15
d_call: TRBD2
clone_size: once
j_call: TRBJ2-7
cdr3_aa: CSVDAGRSSYNEQYF
cdr3_nt: TGCAGCGTTGACGCCGGGAGGAGCTCCTACAATGAGCAGTACTTC

v_call: TRBV20-1
cdr3_length: 13
d_call: TRBD2
clone_size: .
j_call: TRBJ2-7
cdr3_aa: CSAWTSLSYEQYF
cdr3_nt: TGCAGTGCTTGGACTAGCCTCTCCTACGAGCAGTACTTC

v_call: TRBV24-1
cdr3_length: 15
d_call: .
clone_size: .
j_call: TRBJ2-5
cdr3_aa: CATSDLTGTQETQYF
cdr3_nt: TGTGCCACCAGTGATTTGACGGGAACCCAAGAGACCCAGTACTTC

v_call: TRBV20-1
cdr3_length: 13
d_call: .
clone_size: .
j_call: TRBJ2-7
cdr3_aa: CSASSSGSYEQYF
cdr3_nt: TGCAGTGCTAGTTCATCAGGGAGCTACGAGCAGTACTTC

v_call: TRBV2
cdr3_length: 13
d_call: TRBD1
clone_size: once
j_call: TRBJ2-1
cdr3_aa: CASMGQGYNEQFF
cdr3_nt: TGTGCCAGCATGGGACAGGGGTACAATGAGCAGTTCTTC

v_call: TRBV27
cdr3_length: 18
d_call: .
clone_size: .
j_call: TRBJ2-3
cdr3_aa: CASSLSYYGTLGADTQYF
cdr3_nt: TGTGCCAGCAGTTTATCGTATTATGGGACATTGGGGGCAGATACGCAGTATTTT

v_call: TRBV7-8
cdr3_length: 15
d_call: .
clone_size: .
j_call: TRBJ2-5
cdr3_aa: CASSLSIRAQETQYF
cdr3_nt: TGTGCCAGCAGCTTAAGTATCCGGGCACAAGAGACCCAGTACTTC

v_call: TRBV6-5
cdr3_length: 14
d_call: .
clone_size: .
j_call: TRBJ2-7
cdr3_aa: CASSYARTTYEQYF
cdr3_nt: TGTGCCAGCAGTTACGCGAGGACGACCTACGAGCAGTACTTC

v_call: TRBV20-1
cdr3_length: 11
d_call: .
clone_size: .
j_call: TRBJ1-4
cdr3_aa: CSGGLNEKLFF
cdr3_nt: TGCAGTGGGGGCTTAAATGAAAAACTGTTTTTT

v_call: TRBV20-1
cdr3_length: 14
d_call: .
clone_size: few
j_call: TRBJ1-5
cdr3_aa: CSALMGRFNQPQHF
cdr3_nt: TGCAGTGCTCTAATGGGGAGGTTTAATCAGCCCCAGCATTTT

v_call: TRBV2
cdr3_length: 15
d_call: TRBD2
clone_size: .
j_call: TRBJ2-1
cdr3_aa: CASSEWAGGPWGQFF
cdr3_nt: TGTGCCAGCAGTGAATGGGCGGGAGGCCCTTGGGGGCAGTTCTTC

v_call: TRBV7-2
cdr3_length: 16
d_call: TRBD2
clone_size: .
j_call: TRBJ2-5
cdr3_aa: CASSSRLAGGPQEQYF
cdr3_nt: TGTGCCAGCAGCTCGCGTCTAGCGGGGGGGCCTCAGGAGCAGTACTTC

v_call: TRBV12-3/TRBV12-4
cdr3_length: 17
d_call: .
clone_size: few
j_call: TRBJ2-3
cdr3_aa: CASSPLFRGGLTDTQYF
cdr3_nt: TGTGCCAGCAGTCCCCTTTTTAGGGGGGGCCTCACAGATACGCAGTATTTT

v_call: TRBV15
cdr3_length: 13
d_call: .
clone_size: .
j_call: TRBJ1-3
cdr3_aa: CATSVVERDTIYF
cdr3_nt: TGTGCCACCAGCGTTGTAGAGAGGGACACCATATATTTT

v_call: TRBV6-5
cdr3_length: 16
d_call: TRBD2
clone_size: .
j_call: TRBJ2-3
cdr3_aa: CASSYGKLAVTDTQYF
cdr3_nt: TGTGCCAGCAGTTACGGGAAACTAGCGGTCACAGATACGCAGTATTTT

v_call: TRBV12-3/TRBV12-4
cdr3_length: 14
d_call: .
clone_size: .
j_call: TRBJ2-3
cdr3_aa: CASSKGTPTDTQYF
cdr3_nt: TGTGCCAGCAGTAAAGGGACGCCCACAGATACGCAGTATTTT

v_call: TRBV5-6
cdr3_length: 14
d_call: TRBD2
clone_size: .
j_call: TRBJ2-7
cdr3_aa: CASSLYLAGIEQYF
cdr3_nt: TGTGCCAGCAGCTTGTATCTAGCGGGAATCGAGCAGTACTTC

v_call: TRBV5-1
cdr3_length: 14
d_call: .
clone_size: .
j_call: TRBJ2-7
cdr3_aa: CASSFGGGAETQYF
cdr3_nt: TGCGCCAGCAGCTTTGGAGGGGGCGCAGAAACCCAGTACTTC

v_call: TRBV4-2
cdr3_length: 14
d_call: .
clone_size: .
j_call: TRBJ1-1
cdr3_aa: CASSQGDTYTEAFF
cdr3_nt: TGTGCCAGCAGCCAAGGGGACACCTACACTGAAGCTTTCTTT

v_call: TRBV6-2/TRBV6-3
cdr3_length: 14
d_call: TRBD2
clone_size: .
j_call: TRBJ2-1
cdr3_aa: CASVTSGSNNEQFF
cdr3_nt: TGTGCCAGTGTTACTAGCGGGAGTAACAATGAGCAGTTCTTC

v_call: TRBV7-9
cdr3_length: 16
d_call: TRBD2
clone_size: .
j_call: TRBJ2-2
cdr3_aa: CASRKGLAGFSGELFF
cdr3_nt: TGTGCCAGCAGAAAAGGACTAGCGGGCTTCTCCGGGGAGCTGTTTTTT